Here is one TCR beta chain with its context. Its antigen has not been determined. The input lacks base qualities; no much larger clone sits a single base away. Paired alpha-beta TCRs of CD8+ T cells were analyzed using an expanded emulsion RT-PCR method with primers for all TCR V genes. CD8+ T cells were isolated with a CD8 positive selection kit and incubated overnight in roughly 9.6 IU/mL IL-2 before emulsion RT-PCR. This sample is drawn from a study of T cell repertoires in breast cancer (dated by TCRdb to the mid-2010s). Notes on the research overall: Tumors, lymph nodes and peripheral blood lymphocytes from breast cancer patients, as well as peripheral blood from healthy control donors, were profiled. Most of the roughly 21 patient tumors analyzed for shared TCRs were ER+/PR+. Nine healthy donors, of an age range similar to that of the patients, were included as controls. Because breast cancer has a low mutational burden and common mutations are rare, the study reasoned that TCRs shared between breast cancer patients would target shared antigens. Tumors and tumor-involved lymph nodes were minced, digested with Liberase and DNase, and then passed through 70-um and 40-um filters. Blood samples were separated by Ficoll, whereas tumor-free lymph nodes were processed without any enzymatic digestion. Sequencing yielded on average approximately 500,000 sequences per sample and 8 to 10 reads per input cell. The investigation overall reported the following: Shared TCRs were encoded by various nucleotide sequences, which suggests selection and expansion based on antigen. About fourfold more TCRs were shared with matched tumor repertoires by tumor-involved sentinel lymph nodes than by tumor-free nodes (7.7% versus 2%). Because transcript abundance and primer differences skewed clone recovery, emulsion RT-PCR was regarded as qualitative rather than quantitative. Approximately 19 TCR pairs were shared across seven or more patient tumors and were rarely found in control blood, which suggested possible tumor specificity. Discarding singleton TCRs and sampling only part of each tumor may have missed genuine antitumor clones.

The method was emulsion pairing. Unpaired genes were suppressed in a second nested PCR with blocking oligos, after which Illumina adaptors and barcodes were added in a third nested PCR. Each master mix for emulsion RT-PCR held roughly 5,000-260,000 T cells along with C-region, Stepout and V-region primers. The Micellula Emulsion and Purification Kit was used to generate emulsions, and Qiagen OneStep RT-PCR reagents were used for RT-PCR. Pooled libraries were sequenced on an Illumina MiSeq with paired-end 2 x 250 reads. Under the source paper's analysis protocol: Read pairs were joined in Galaxy and clipped at the engineered overlap into separate alpha and beta files, and reads that were not clipped were discarded. Alpha-beta pairs were assigned using CompleteTCR, a MiTCR-based pipeline in which chains sharing read cluster identifiers are linked by an R script. TCR sequences observed only once, about 1-3.4%, were removed as potential sequencing errors. TCRdb handled the public reads itself, with Q25 trimming in fastp and clone calling in MiXCR, and kept productive beta chains. Each CDR3 protein appears once, grouped with its most common genes and DNA. The V and J calls reflect TCRdb's pipeline rather than the authors' work. Within this sample are nearly 40,000 distinct CDR3 sequences, with under 60% of them counted one time only. The ten biggest clones cover approximately 60% of the sample.

This clonotype was obtained from a pool of human donors with breast cancer or a healthy control (not recorded which). Sequenced: CD8+ T cells.

The DNA sequence is as follows: TGTGCCAGCAGCCATTTATGGGACAGTGAAGAAAAACTGTTTTTT. This encodes CASSHLWDSEEKLFF. The rearranged segments are TRBV3-1 and TRBJ1-4, and 7 junctional nucleotides match TRBD1. From its cysteine to its phenylalanine, the CDR3 spans 15 amino acids. Only the CDR3 DNA stays, 45 bases, in frame from base 1. V ends up 3 bases short and J 8 bases short, with an unmatched junction base count of 9. CDR1 and CDR2, per the germline V gene (reference sequence), are LGHDT and YNNKEL.